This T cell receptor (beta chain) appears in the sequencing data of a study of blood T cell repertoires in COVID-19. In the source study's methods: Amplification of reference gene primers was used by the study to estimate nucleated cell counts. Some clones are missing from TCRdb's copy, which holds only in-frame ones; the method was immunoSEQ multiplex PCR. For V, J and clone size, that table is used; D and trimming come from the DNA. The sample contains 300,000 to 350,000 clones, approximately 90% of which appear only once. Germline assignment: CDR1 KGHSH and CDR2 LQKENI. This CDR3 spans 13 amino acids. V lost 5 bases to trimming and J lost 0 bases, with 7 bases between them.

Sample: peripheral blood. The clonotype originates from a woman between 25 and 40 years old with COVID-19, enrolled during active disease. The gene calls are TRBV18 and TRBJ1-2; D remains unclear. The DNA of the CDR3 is TGTGCCAGCTCAGGTGGAGCTAACTATGGCTACACCTTC. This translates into CASSGGANYGYTF.